Below are 19 T cell receptor beta chains sequenced from a single sample in a study of T cells in Graves' hyperthyroidism and ophthalmopathy. Amplification of TCR beta CDR3 regions used RNA as the template. During a first-round RT-PCR of the TCR CDR3, the HTBI primer set was used. TCRdb re-analysed the multiplex PCR reads in MiXCR, keeping a single row per CDR3 protein. The top ten clones hold around 6.6% of a sample with approximately 590,000 distinct CDR3 sequences, 15% to 19% of them seen once. Sequenced material: blood. The receptors were gathered from a woman in her 30s with Graves' hyperthyroidism.

This clonotype was counted a single time. CDR3 nucleotide sequence: TGTGCCAGCAGCTTAATGGCGGGAGCCCGCTCTGGTGTCGACGAGCAGTACTTC. This encodes CASSLMAGARSGVDEQYF. The rearrangement joins TRBV7-6 to TRBJ2-7, with TRBD2 matching 7 bases. The germline gives CDR1 SGHVS, CDR2 FNYEAQ. V dropped 2 bases and J dropped 5; count of bases not matched to a gene: 18. This CDR3 comprises 18 residues.

This clonotype has a handful of counts. The chain carries TRBV7-9 and TRBJ1-2, with 7 bases that match TRBD1. The length of the CDR3 is 15 residues. The germline CDR1 and CDR2 sequences are SEHNR and FQNEAQ (reference sequence). Trimming took 2 bases from V and 3 from J; bases not matched to a gene: 6. CDR3 nucleotides: TGTGCCAGCAGCTTAAGACAGGGAGAAGACTATGGCTACACCTTC. Translated, it gives CASSLRQGEDYGYTF.

There are a few counts of this clonotype. The chain couples TRBV4-2 to TRBJ2-1, with 8 bases matching TRBD2. The junction had 9 bases not matched to a gene; V was cut back by 2 bases and J by 9 bases. The CDR3 is 15 amino acids. CDR1 and CDR2 from the germline V gene are LGHNA and YNFKEQ. CDR3 DNA sequence: TGTGCCAGCAGCCAATCACTAGCGGCTAATGGTGAGCAGTTCTTC. Translated: CASSQSLAANGEQFF.

In its sample, this clonotype was seen many times. The genes are TRBV2 and TRBJ1-2; weak D call: TRBD1 (6 bases). Germline loops: CDR1 SNHLY, CDR2 FYNNEI. The V end lost 6 bases, the J end lost 3 bases, and 14 bases lay between the germline ends. The CDR3 is 14 amino acids. DNA for the CDR3: TGTGCCAGCAGGTGGACAGCTTCAGACTATGGCTACACCTTC. Translation: CASRWTASDYGYTF.

The sample holds a few counts of this clonotype. The chain couples TRBV2 to TRBJ2-1; D may be TRBD1 (5 bases). Looked up from germline, CDR1 is SNHLY and CDR2 is FYNNEI. Trimming removed 4 bases from V and 2 bases from J, with 12 bases in between. The length of the CDR3 is 15 residues. The CDR3 DNA follows: TGTGCCAGCAGTGTAAGTCAGGGCACCTACAATGAGCAGTTCTTC. Translation gives CASSVSQGTYNEQFF.

This clonotype was counted at least ten times. The chain uses TRBV11-2 and TRBJ2-7, with TRBD2 matching over 10 bases. V trimming: 1 base; J trimming: 0 bases; junction bases outside the gene matches: 15. CDR3 size: 20 residues. The germline gives CDR1 SGHAT, CDR2 FQNNGV. The CDR3, as DNA: TGTGCCAGCAGCTTAGTTGTATTCCTAGCGGGAGTGCCGTCCTCCTACGAGCAGTACTTC. This codes for CASSLVVFLAGVPSSYEQYF.

This clonotype has a count of ten or more. V gene TRBV3-1 combines with J gene TRBJ1-2, with D unclear. The CDR3 contains 15 residues. The V and J ends lost 3 bases and 3 bases respectively, with 14 bases between them. Germline CDR1 and CDR2: LGHDT and YNNKEL (reference sequence). CDR3 residues: CASSHGRASHYGYTF. The CDR3 nucleotides are TGTGCCAGCAGCCATGGCCGCGCCTCTCACTATGGCTACACCTTC. Supplemented by reference TRBV3-1 and TRBJ1-2, the full variable domain reads DTAVSQTPKYLVTQMGNDKSIKCEQNLGHDTMYWYKQDSKKFLKIMFSYNNKELIINETVPNRFSPKSPDKAHLNLHINSLELGDSAVYFCASSHGRASHYGYTFGSGTRLTVV.

A remark on this clonotype: This may come from a read error, since a much larger clone is one base off. The CDR3 coding sequence is TGTGCCAGCAGGACTAGCGGAGACGAGCAGTACTTC. Translated, it gives CASRTSGDEQYF. This chain connects TRBV28 to TRBJ2-7; 9 nucleotides agree with TRBD2. Germline CDR1 and CDR2: MDHEN and SYDVKM. Trimming cost V 6 bases and J 5 bases; bases outside gene matches: 2. The CDR3 is 12 residues long.

This clonotype came up many times. The chain employs TRBV28 and TRBJ1-4; TRBD1 matches 7 bases. Trimming took 5 bases from V and 8 from J; bases not matched to a gene: 14. Looked up from germline, CDR1 is MDHEN and CDR2 is SYDVKM. The CDR3 totals 16 residues. CDR3 nucleotide sequence: TGTGCCAGCAGTGGGTCTCCGGGACAGCTACGAGAAAAACTGTTTTTT. It codes for CASSGSPGQLREKLFF.

This chain links TRBV29-1 with TRBJ2-1; D remains ambiguous. V lost 4 bases and J 5 bases, leaving 9 bases between the germline ends. CDR3 length: 12 amino acids. The germline gives CDR1 SQVTM, CDR2 ANQGSEA. The CDR3 DNA is TGCAGCGTTGGAAGGGTCGACAATGAGCAGTTCTTC. Amino acid sequence: CSVGRVDNEQFF.

This clonotype appeared many times. The rearrangement uses TRBV20-1 and TRBJ2-1; a weak D match, TRBD2 (6 bases). V was shortened by 5 bases and J by 9 bases, with 20 bases between the two germline ends. Per germline, CDR1 DFQATT and CDR2 SNEGSKA (reference sequence). This CDR3 comprises 14 residues. The CDR3 sequence: CSAVQMGGRGEQFF. Here the CDR3 DNA reads TGCAGTGCTGTTCAGATGGGGGGTCGGGGTGAGCAGTTCTTC.

The CDR3 region is CSAFPGQGHGYTF. CDR3 bases: TGCAGTGCTTTTCCGGGACAGGGGCATGGCTACACCTTC. This chain uses TRBV20-1 with TRBJ1-2; 10 nucleotides align to TRBD1. Germline V CDR1 and CDR2: DFQATT, SNEGSKA (reference sequence). With V trimmed by 5 bases and J by 6 bases, 6 bases remained unmatched. The CDR3 has 13 residues.

This clonotype was detected many times. V is TRBV3-1 and J is TRBJ2-1; D is possibly TRBD2 (6 bases). Germline-derived CDR1 and CDR2 are LGHDT and YNNKEL (reference sequence). Trimming took 0 bases from V and 7 from J, leaving 13 bases between them. The CDR3 covers 15 residues. CDR3 DNA sequence: TGTGCCAGCAGCCAAGATCCTCGGGAGAGGAATGAGCAGTTCTTC. It specifies CASSQDPRERNEQFF.

The V gene is TRBV24-1, the J gene TRBJ2-3, with D possibly matching TRBD2 (5 bases). Trimming left V 1 base short and J 0 bases short, with 10 bases between. CDR1 KGHDR and CDR2 SFDVKD come from the germline V gene. The CDR3 length is 16 residues. CDR3 sequence reads: CATSDFAGASTDTQYF. DNA of the CDR3: TGTGCCACCAGTGATTTCGCGGGTGCTAGCACAGATACGCAGTATTTT.

Many counts were recorded for this clonotype. The gene calls are TRBV20-1 and TRBJ1-5, with D possibly matching TRBD1 (6 bases). The CDR3 has 11 residues. Germline V gives CDR1 DFQATT, CDR2 SNEGSKA (reference sequence). Trimming left V 6 bases short and J 8 bases short, with 11 bases between. DNA for the CDR3: TGCAGTGCCGCAGGGGAGGAGCCCCAGCATTTT. Translating it yields CSAAGEEPQHF.

In this sample, this clonotype turned up many times. The J gene is TRBJ2-1, the V gene TRBV5-5; D not resolved. The CDR3 extends over 13 amino acids. V lost 4 bases and J lost 6, with 11 bases in between. Germline CDR1 and CDR2: SGHKS and YYEKEE (reference sequence). CDR3 nucleotide sequence: TGTGCCAGCAGCCTAAATGGGGTCAATGAGCAGTTCTTC. Its translation is CASSLNGVNEQFF.

This chain uses TRBV29-1 with TRBJ1-4; 9 bases match TRBD1. V shed 7 bases and J 8 bases; nucleotides not matched to a gene: 5. CDR1 and CDR2 from the germline V gene are SQVTM and ANQGSEA. CDR3 length: 12 amino acids. The CDR3 DNA follows: TGCAGCGGCGGGACAGGGAAAGAAAAACTGTTTTTT. Translation: CSGGTGKEKLFF.

This clonotype was seen at least ten times. This CDR3 is CASSHGTRADTQYF. CDR3 sequence (DNA): TGTGCCAGCAGCCACGGGACCCGCGCAGATACGCAGTATTTT. The gene calls are TRBV3-1 and TRBJ2-3, with D tentatively TRBD1 or TRBD2 (5 bases each). The V gene's germline CDR1 is LGHDT and CDR2 YNNKEL (reference sequence). The CDR3 is 14 amino acids. V lost 3 bases and J lost 4, with 11 bases in between.

The sample holds many counts of this clonotype. The gene calls are TRBV11-3 and TRBJ2-1, with 11 positions matching TRBD2. The junction had 3 bases not matched to a gene; V was cut back by 3 bases and J by 2 bases. CDR1 is SGHNT and CDR2 is YENEEA in the germline V gene. The CDR3 totals 16 residues. The CDR3 sequence: CASSLMTSGTYNEQFF. The CDR3 DNA is TGTGCCAGCAGCTTGATGACTAGCGGGACCTACAATGAGCAGTTCTTC. Looking up the rest from reference TRBV11-3 and TRBJ2-1 gives the full variable domain: EAGVVQSPRYKIIEKKQPVAFWCNPISGHNTLYWYLQNLGQGPELLIRYENEEAVDDSQLPKDRFSAERLKGVDSTLKIQPAELGDSAVYLCASSLMTSGTYNEQFFGPGTRLTVL.